The clone carrying this TCR beta chain was observed a single time. The target antigen is unknown. Amplification targeted TCR beta CDR3 regions from RNA transcripts. Carried out on the TCR CDR3, a first-round RT-PCR used the HTBI primer set. TCRdb re-called the multiplex PCR reads with MiXCR, one entry per CDR3 protein. The repertoire consists of hundreds of thousands of distinct CDR3 sequences, with 15% to 20% occurring once and the leading ten covering over 45%. Every diagnosis used clinical symptoms, serum thyroxine and TRAb, thyroid ultrasound and orbital computed tomography. The PBMCs were sourced from fresh peripheral blood (approximately 9.6 ml). Germline CDR1 and CDR2: SGHRS and YFSETQ. With 2 bases removed from V and 5 bases from J, the gap between germline ends came to 14 bases. This CDR3 contains 14 residues. The sample originates from a study of T cells in Graves' hyperthyroidism and ophthalmopathy.

Overall study results and limits: Also found in blood were most expanded thyroid clonotypes above 0.001.

The specimen sequenced was blood. This TCR was recovered from a man in his forties or fifties with Graves' ophthalmopathy. The chain joins TRBV5-1 to TRBJ2-7; unclear D gene. CDR3 in amino acids: CASSFPAGGHEQYF. In DNA, the CDR3 is TGCGCCAGCAGCTTCCCAGCAGGTGGCCACGAGCAGTACTTC.